The 15 T cell receptor beta chains below come from one sample, sequenced in a study of cytomegalovirus exposure and HLA in healthy donors. PCR amplification relied on 60 Vbeta primers (plus 13 Jbeta primers). The protocol was immunoSEQ multiplex PCR, while the TCRdb copy is restricted to in-frame clones and leaves out a portion. The sample lists 150,000 or so clones, roughly 80% occurring once. The source material was PBMCs. All receptors derive from a man aged 40-55 years in good health and CMV-seropositive.

V is TRBV7-2 and J is TRBJ1-4; D gene ambiguous. This CDR3 is built from 15 residues. The V gene lost 6 bases and the J gene lost 5 bases, with 16 bases spanning the gap. Germline V CDR1 and CDR2: SGHTA, FQGNSA. CDR3 sequence reads: CASRPDGASNEKLFF. The CDR3 DNA reads TGTGCCAGCAGACCAGACGGAGCCTCAAATGAAAAACTGTTTTTT. Full variable domain (missing parts from reference TRBV7-2 and TRBJ1-4): GAGVSQSPSNKVTEKGKDVELRCDPISGHTALYWYRQSLGQGLEFLIYFQGNSAPDKSGLPSDRFSAERTGGSVSTLTIQRTQQEDSAVYLCASRPDGASNEKLFFGSGTQLSVL.

This clone is a singleton in its sample. The V gene is TRBV6-1, the J gene TRBJ1-1; TRBD1 agrees at 8 bases. The CDR3 runs to 11 residues. The germline CDR1 and CDR2 sequences are MNHNS and SASEGT. V lost 5 bases to trimming and J lost 9 bases; unmatched junction nucleotides: 2. The CDR3 is CASSTGGKAFF. The CDR3 nucleotides are TGTGCCAGCAGTACAGGGGGGAAAGCTTTCTTT.

V and J are TRBV6-5 and TRBJ2-5; weak D call: TRBD1 (6 bases). The CDR3 extends over 14 amino acids. Germline-derived CDR1 and CDR2 are MNHEY and SVGAGI. V lost 8 bases, J lost 2 bases, and 15 bases lay in between. CDR3 nucleotides: TGTGCCAGCCGGAGTTGGACAGATCAAGAGACCCAGTACTTC. Its translation: CASRSWTDQETQYF.

The chain uses TRBV18 and TRBJ2-5; 9 bases match TRBD2. The germline V gene has CDR1 KGHSH and CDR2 LQKENI. The CDR3 spans 18 residues. After removal of 5 bases from V and 4 bases from J, the junction contained 17 bases not matched to a gene. The CDR3 protein is CASSWASGKATGLETQYF. CDR3 nucleotide sequence: TGTGCCAGCTCATGGGCTAGCGGGAAGGCGACGGGTTTAGAGACCCAGTACTTC.

The chain recombines TRBV7-8 with TRBJ1-6; D ambiguous. CDR3 length: 14 amino acids. The germline V and J ends were trimmed by 5 bases and 7 bases, with 12 bases remaining between them. Germline V gene lookup returns CDR1 SGHVS and CDR2 FQNEAQ. CDR3 loop: CASSPPSLNSPLHF. The CDR3 DNA is TGTGCCAGCAGCCCCCCCAGTCTGAATTCACCCCTCCACTTT.

The rearrangement joins TRBV21-1 to TRBJ2-5; the DNA was not used to check the table's D call, TRBD1. TRBV21-1 corresponds to a pseudogene. The CDR3 spans 13 residues. The CDR3 reads CASRKGGQETRYF. The DNA of the CDR3 is TGTGCCAGCAGGAAAGGGGGCCAAGAGACCCGGTACTTC.

This chain uses TRBV6-5 with TRBJ1-2, with D hard to call. The CDR3 is 12 residues long. V lost 5 bases and J 5 bases, leaving 9 bases between the germline ends. Germline lookup yields CDR1 MNHEY and CDR2 SVGAGI. The CDR3 coding sequence is TGTGCCAGCAGTGCGACGGGATATGGCTACACCTTC. Its protein is CASSATGYGYTF.

This chain uses TRBV4-2 with TRBJ2-1; possibly TRBD2 for D (6 bases). Per the germline V gene, CDR1 is LGHNA and CDR2 is YNFKEQ. CDR3 length: 15 residues. With 1 base removed from V and 5 bases from J, the gap between germline ends came to 12 bases. CDR3 nucleotide sequence: TGTGCCAGCAGCCAAGGAGCGGGCTACGACAATGAGCAGTTCTTC. Translating gives CASSQGAGYDNEQFF.

The chain links TRBV5-1 to TRBJ2-3; 11 nucleotides align to TRBD2. Germline V gives CDR1 SGHRS, CDR2 YFSETQ. V was pared by 2 bases and J by 6 bases, with 5 bases of the junction left unmatched. This CDR3 comprises 15 residues. CDR3 protein: CASSFLAGGGDTQYF. The CDR3 DNA is TGCGCCAGCAGCTTTCTAGCGGGAGGAGGGGATACGCAGTATTTT.

As concerns this clone: One end of the junction is discordant with germline, which a read error may explain. The rearrangement links TRBV18 to TRBJ2-7; 9 bases are shared with TRBD2. The germline CDR1 and CDR2 sequences are KGHSH and LQKENI. The CDR3 runs to 14 residues. CDR3 loop: CTSSPKREVGEQYF. The CDR3 DNA reads as TGTACCAGCTCACCGAAGCGGGAGGTGGGCGAGCAGTACTTC.

V and J are TRBV27 and TRBJ2-7, with 10 bases lining up with TRBD1. Trimming took 4 bases from V and 6 from J; bases not matched to a gene: 12. The germline CDR1 and CDR2 sequences are MNHEY and SMNVEV (reference sequence). The CDR3 extends over 16 amino acids. CDR3 sequence reads: CASSYLTGGDLGEQYF. As DNA, the CDR3 is TGTGCCAGCAGTTACCTGACAGGGGGCGATTTAGGCGAGCAGTACTTC.

The chain carries TRBV5-6 and TRBJ2-7; 10 nucleotides align to TRBD1. CDR3 size: 14 residues. V trimming: 4 bases; J trimming: 1 base; junction bases outside the gene matches: 2. The germline V gene has CDR1 SGHDT and CDR2 YYEEEE. The CDR3 here is CASSRTGGSYEQYF. CDR3 bases: TGTGCCAGCAGCCGGACAGGGGGTTCCTACGAGCAGTACTTC.

This sequence joins TRBV10-3 and TRBJ2-5, with a tentative D call TRBD1 (5 bases). This CDR3 is built from 13 residues. V lost 10 bases to trimming and J lost 11 bases, with 23 bases between them. Per the germline V gene, CDR1 is ENHRY and CDR2 is SYGVKD. CDR3 sequence reads: CATRDTGEIEQYF. CDR3 DNA: TGTGCCACCCGTGACACAGGAGAAATTGAGCAGTACTTC.

Only one count was recorded for this clone. V usage is TRBV5-5 and J usage is TRBJ1-4; 8 nucleotides match TRBD1. CDR3 size: 16 residues. V dropped 4 bases and J dropped 2; count of bases not matched to a gene: 7. In germline, CDR1 is SGHKS, CDR2 YYEKEE (reference sequence). The CDR3 loop is CASSGQGGSTNEKLFF. CDR3 nucleotides: TGTGCCAGCAGCGGACAGGGAGGCTCGACTAATGAAAAACTGTTTTTT.

The gene calls are TRBV29-1 and TRBJ2-5; D perhaps matches TRBD2 (5 bases). Germline V gene sequence: CDR1 SQVTM, CDR2 ANQGSEA. Trimming took off 7 bases at V and 3 bases at J, with 6 bases between the two ends. CDR3 length: 10 residues. CDR3 residues: CSAGEETQYF. CDR3 DNA: TGCAGCGCCGGGGAAGAGACCCAGTACTTC. The full variable domain, with the rest looked up from reference TRBV29-1 and TRBJ2-5, is SAVISQKPSRDICQRGTSLTIQCQVDSQVTMMFWYRQQPGQSLTLIATANQGSEATYESGFVIDKFPISRPNLTFSTLTVSNMSPEDSSIYLCSAGEETQYFGPGTRLLVL.